There are many counts of the clone carrying this T cell receptor (beta chain). The target antigen is unknown. The CDR3 sequence is 15 residues long. V lost 4 bases, J lost 7 bases, and 17 bases lay in between. CDR1 is SGHTA and CDR2 is FQGTGA in the germline V gene. TCRdb re-called the reads through MiXCR, storing one row per CDR3 protein. This table has some 220,000 distinct CDR3 sequences, 6.5% appearing once. This entry belongs to a study of T cell repertoires in cytomegalovirus infection. Looking at the study overall: A matching HLA type, together with CMV infection, was signaled by public TCR beta signatures. General study findings and limits: CMV-specific TCR beta clonotypes restricted by HLA-C were the ones dominating the ex vivo response.

Material: PBMCs. The source of this sequence is a human donor in good health (CMV status not recorded). Some clones in this sample may be carry-over from other donors' samples. The chain recombines TRBV7-3 with TRBJ2-1; D might be TRBD2 (5 bases). The CDR3 nucleotides read TGTGCCAGCAGCTCTGGCCTTCTTTCGGGGAATGAGCAGTTCTTC. Protein sequence: CASSSGLLSGNEQFF.